This T cell receptor beta chain is drawn from a study of T cells in Graves' hyperthyroidism and ophthalmopathy. Whole-study context: Before treatment of any kind, peripheral blood was taken at initial diagnosis. Whole-study results and caveats: Blood also held most thyroid clonotypes expanded beyond 0.001.

Amplified TCR beta CDR3 regions came from RNA transcripts. During a first-round RT-PCR of the TCR CDR3, the HTBI primer set was used. TCRdb processed the multiplex PCR reads anew with MiXCR; each CDR3 protein has one entry. The data hold around 340,000 distinct CDR3 sequences, with approximately 17% observed a single time. The germline V gene has CDR1 DFQATT and CDR2 SNEGSKA (reference sequence). Between the trimmed V and J ends, which lost 3 bases and 3 bases, there was a span of 12 bases. CDR3 size: 13 residues. At least ten counts were recorded for this clonotype. As yet, its antigen is unknown. Diagnoses were made from clinical symptoms, serum measures (thyroxine and TRAb), thyroid ultrasound and orbital computed tomography.

The rearrangement uses TRBV20-1 and TRBJ2-7; D is possibly TRBD2 (6 bases). The sequenced material came from blood. This clonotype originated in a young man with Graves' hyperthyroidism. CDR3 nucleotide sequence: TGCAGTGCTAGTACCCGGGGAGGCTACGAGCAGTACTTC. This sequence encodes CSASTRGGYEQYF.